These 3 T cell receptor beta chains originate from one sample sequenced in a study of blood T cell repertoires in COVID-19. The data were produced by immunoSEQ multiplex PCR, yet TCRdb's version contains in-frame clones alone and is incomplete. Of 55,000 to 65,000 clones listed, 90% are singletons. Specimen: peripheral blood. All receptors come from a human donor with active COVID-19. The donor label of this sample is uncertain.

This sequence joins TRBV27 and TRBJ1-4; D unresolved. Between the trimmed V and J ends, which lost 5 bases and 0 bases, there was a span of 10 bases. Germline V gives CDR1 MNHEY, CDR2 SMNVEV (reference sequence). The CDR3 is 15 residues long. DNA for the CDR3: TGTGCCAGCAGTGTGTACAGAGCAACTAATGAAAAACTGTTTTTT. It translates to CASSVYRATNEKLFF.

V is TRBV5-1 and J is TRBJ2-7; D might be TRBD2 (5 bases). CDR1 SGHRS and CDR2 YFSETQ come from the germline V gene. Deletions cut 4 bases from V and 4 bases from J, with 9 bases between. This CDR3 region has 12 residues. CDR3 bases: TGCGCCAGCAGCCCGGACTTGTACGAGCAGTACTTC. Residues: CASSPDLYEQYF.

The chain links TRBV7-9 to TRBJ2-7, with 13 bases identical to TRBD2. The CDR3 runs to 14 residues. Germline V gene data show CDR1 as SEHNR and CDR2 as FQNEAQ (reference sequence). J was trimmed by 6 bases and V by 5 bases; bases with no gene match: 4. The CDR3 here is CASSGTSGAFEQYF. The CDR3 DNA sequence: TGTGCCAGCAGCGGGACTAGCGGGGCCTTCGAGCAGTACTTC.